The 18 T cell receptor beta chains in this list originate from one sample, sequenced in a study of shared clonotypes between healthy human individuals. Sequencing was performed with immunoSEQ multiplex PCR; in TCRdb, only in-frame clones are kept and a portion is missing. The repertoire holds fewer than 600,000 clones, with more than 70% as singletons. The sequencing sample was made of PBMCs. These receptors all come from a woman aged 40 to 55 in good health. Some clones in this sample may be carry-over from other donors' samples.

In the case of this clone: A read error likely explains this, since a far larger clone differs by one base. The chain uses TRBV5-6 and TRBJ2-1, with D unclear. This CDR3 spans 12 amino acids. Germline V lookup: CDR1 SGHDT, CDR2 YYEEEE. CDR3 bases: TGTGCCAGCAGCTTTACGATAGATGAGCAGCTCTTC. Amino acids: CASSFTIDEQLF. Using reference TRBV5-6 and TRBJ2-1 for the parts outside the CDR3, the full variable domain is DAGVTQSPTHLIKTRGQQVTLRCSPKSGHDTVSWYQQALGQGPQFIFQYYEEEERQRGNFPDRFSGHQFPNYSSELNVNALLLGDSALYLCASSFTIDEQLFGPGTRLTVL.

The V gene is TRBV27, the J gene TRBJ2-7; 9 positions agree with TRBD1. The CDR3 runs to 17 residues. V dropped 2 bases and J dropped 5; count of bases not matched to a gene: 13. In germline, CDR1 is MNHEY, CDR2 SMNVEV (reference sequence). DNA for the CDR3: TGTGCCAGCAGTTTAGCGCGCCCCGGGACAGGGTCCCACGAGCAGTACTTC. Protein: CASSLARPGTGSHEQYF.

The chain carries TRBV28 and TRBJ1-1; tentatively, D is TRBD1 (6 bases). Between the trimmed V and J ends, which lost 7 bases and 8 bases, there was a span of 11 bases. The CDR3 spans 11 residues. Per the germline V gene, CDR1 is MDHEN and CDR2 is SYDVKM. The CDR3 DNA reads TGTGCCAGCAAGGAGGGGGGGGAAGCTTTCTTT. Its protein is CASKEGGEAFF.

The chain employs TRBV2 and TRBJ2-7; 8 bases fit TRBD1. Germline-derived CDR1 and CDR2 are SNHLY and FYNNEI. V was clipped by 7 bases and J by 2 bases; unmatched bases: 10. CDR3 size: 15 residues. The CDR3 is CASNIAGTGAYEQYF. Here the CDR3 DNA reads TGTGCCAGCAATATAGCCGGGACAGGCGCCTACGAGCAGTACTTC.

The rearrangement links TRBV27 to TRBJ2-5, with D perhaps TRBD1 (7 bases). The length of the CDR3 is 16 residues. Germline CDR1 reads MNHEY; CDR2 reads SMNVEV (reference sequence). Between the trimmed V and J ends, which lost 5 bases and 5 bases, there was a span of 21 bases. The CDR3 protein is CASSPYPQGGRETQYF. The CDR3, as DNA: TGTGCCAGCAGTCCATATCCCCAGGGGGGAAGGGAGACCCAGTACTTC.

Only one count was recorded for this clone. The chain recombines TRBV28 with TRBJ2-2; no definite D call. This CDR3 comprises 15 residues. Trimming pared 6 bases from V and 6 bases from J, leaving 17 bases between. The germline V gene has CDR1 MDHEN and CDR2 SYDVKM. The CDR3 region has the DNA TGTGCCAGCAGCCGCGTGGGATTAAGGCCCGGGGAGCTGTTTTTT. This translates into CASSRVGLRPGELFF.

This chain uses TRBV9 with TRBJ2-1; TRBD2 agrees at 8 bases. V lost 0 bases and J lost 4; bases outside the gene matches: 9. Germline-derived CDR1 and CDR2 are SGDLS and YYNGEE. The CDR3 is 17 residues long. CDR3 sequence: CASSVVSAGAGYNEQFF. CDR3 sequence (DNA): TGTGCCAGCAGCGTAGTTTCAGCGGGAGCGGGGTACAATGAGCAGTTCTTC.

This clone was seen repeatedly, ten times or more. The sample carries other DNA sequences with the same CDR3. V and J are TRBV4-3 and TRBJ2-1; maybe TRBD2 (5 bases). V lost 5 bases and J 5 bases, leaving 7 bases between the germline ends. CDR1 is LGHNA, CDR2 YSLEER, per germline. This CDR3 region has 12 residues. The chain's CDR3 is CASSDGNNEQFF. In DNA form, the CDR3 reads TGCGCCAGCAGCGACGGGAACAATGAGCAGTTCTTC.

As concerns this clone: A single base is all that separates this from a far larger clone, so a read error is likely. The chain couples TRBV7-9 to TRBJ1-1, with a tentative D call TRBD1 (5 bases). Per germline, CDR1 SEHNR and CDR2 FQNEAQ (reference sequence). There are 14 residues in the CDR3. CDR3 DNA sequence: TGTGGCAGCAGCTTCAAGGGGCAGAGCTTAGAAGCTTTCTTT. It is translated as CGSSFKGQSLEAFF. Filled out from reference TRBV7-9 and TRBJ1-1, the complete variable domain reads DTGVSQNPRHKITKRGQNVTFRCDPISEHNRLYWYRQTLGQGPEFLTYFQNEAQLEKSRLLSDRFSAERPKGSFSTLEIQRTEQGDSAMYLCGSSFKGQSLEAFFGQGTRLTVV.

This clone was seen just once. The sample contains more than one DNA sequence encoding this CDR3. V and J are TRBV7-9 and TRBJ2-5; TRBD2 might be the D (6 bases). The CDR3 is made up of 13 amino acids. V lost 1 base and J 5 bases, leaving 8 bases between the germline ends. Looked up from germline, CDR1 is SEHNR and CDR2 is FQNEAQ (reference sequence). The CDR3 protein is CASSLGGGETQYF. The CDR3 coding sequence is TGTGCCAGCAGCTTAGGTGGGGGGGAGACCCAGTACTTC.

As to this clone: A read error is the likely source, as a far larger clone sits one nucleotide away. The CDR3 DNA reads TGTGCCAGCAGTGTAGGGCCCGCCGCATCGAACGAGCAGTACTTC. Translating it yields CASSVGPAASNEQYF. The chain carries TRBV6-1 and TRBJ2-7; D is undetermined. The CDR3 covers 15 residues. Trimming left V 4 bases short and J 5 bases short, with 18 bases between. CDR1 MNHNS and CDR2 SASEGT come from the germline V gene.

This sequence joins TRBV5-4 and TRBJ2-7, with TRBD2 matching over 10 bases. Germline V gives CDR1 SGHNT, CDR2 YYREEE (reference sequence). The CDR3 sequence is 13 residues long. V was pared by 2 bases and J by 5 bases, with 1 base of the junction left unmatched. CDR3 nucleotides: TGTGCCAGCAGCTTTAGCGGGAGGAACGAGCAGTACTTC. Protein sequence: CASSFSGRNEQYF.

This sequence joins TRBV19 and TRBJ1-5; D ambiguous. Deletions cut 3 bases from V and 4 bases from J, with 16 bases between. Germline V gene lookup returns CDR1 LNHDA and CDR2 SQIVND (reference sequence). The CDR3 contains 16 residues. The CDR3 spells CASSIARVGDNQPQHF. The CDR3, as DNA: TGTGCCAGTAGTATCGCGCGGGTCGGGGATAATCAGCCCCAGCATTTT.

About this clone: This may come from a read error, since a much larger clone is one base off. The chain joins TRBV11-3 to TRBJ2-3, with D perhaps TRBD2 (6 bases). Germline V gene lookup returns CDR1 SGHNT and CDR2 YENEEA. The CDR3 has 13 residues. Between the trimmed V and J ends, which lost 5 bases and 1 base, there was a span of 7 bases. The DNA for the CDR3 is TGTGCCAGCAGCCAGCGGGGCACAGATACGCAGTATTTT. It yields the protein CASSQRGTDTQYF.

The rearrangement uses TRBV27 and TRBJ1-2; D perhaps matches TRBD1 (5 bases). CDR3 size: 15 residues. V was pared by 3 bases and J by 3 bases, with 14 bases between. Germline assignment: CDR1 MNHEY and CDR2 SMNVEV (reference sequence). The CDR3 loop reads CASSLEGWGDYGYTF. As DNA, the CDR3 is TGTGCCAGCAGTTTGGAGGGGTGGGGGGACTATGGCTACACCTTC.

The chain links TRBV5-4 to TRBJ2-6; D ambiguous. The V gene lost 2 bases and the J gene lost 0 bases, with 6 bases spanning the gap. Looked up from germline, CDR1 is SGHNT and CDR2 is YYREEE (reference sequence). The CDR3 loop spans 15 amino acids. This chain's CDR3 is CASSLQISGANVLTF. CDR3 nucleotide sequence: TGTGCCAGCAGCTTACAGATCTCTGGGGCCAACGTCCTGACTTTC.

The chain couples TRBV10-2 to TRBJ2-1; D unresolved. CDR1 WSHSY and CDR2 SAAADI come from the germline V gene. CDR3 length: 11 amino acids. V was shortened by 7 bases and J by 9 bases, with 10 bases between the two germline ends. CDR3 bases: TGCGCCAGCACCGGCTCCGCTGAGCAGTTCTTC. It is translated as CASTGSAEQFF.

This clone was recorded many times. The chain links TRBV6-5 to TRBJ2-3; D is unclear. Trimming left V 11 bases short and J 2 bases short, with 17 bases between. Germline CDR1 and CDR2: MNHEY and SVGAGI. This CDR3 is 14 amino acids long. The CDR3 here is CAGGEPYFTDTQYF. The CDR3 DNA reads as TGTGCCGGCGGAGAACCGTACTTCACAGATACGCAGTATTTT.